A single sample gave rise to the 6 T cell receptor beta chains below, sequenced in a study of T cells in Graves' hyperthyroidism and ophthalmopathy. Amplification targeted TCR beta CDR3 regions from RNA transcripts. The HTBI primer set drove a first-round RT-PCR of the TCR CDR3. TCRdb re-called the multiplex PCR reads through MiXCR, storing one row per CDR3 protein. The sample has more than 150,000 distinct CDR3 sequences, over 15% seen once. The sequenced sample was blood. The source of these receptors is a woman aged 45-65 years with Graves' hyperthyroidism.

This clonotype came up many times. The chain carries TRBV12-3 or TRBV12-4 and TRBJ1-1; D perhaps matches TRBD1 (5 bases). The V end was cut by 3 bases, the J end by 2 bases, with 10 bases between. This CDR3 has 14 residues. The CDR3 DNA reads as TGTGCCAGCAGTTTTTGGGGGGGTAACACTGAAGCTTTCTTT. This translates into CASSFWGGNTEAFF.

This clonotype has at least ten counts. The V and J genes are TRBV18 and TRBJ1-2, with unresolved D. The CDR3 sequence is 14 residues long. V was shortened by 6 bases and J by 6 bases, with 17 bases between the two germline ends. Germline CDR1 KGHSH, CDR2 LQKENI. CDR3 amino acids: CASSPSGLADGYTF. In DNA form, the CDR3 reads TGTGCCAGCTCCCCGAGTGGGCTGGCGGATGGCTACACCTTC.

The chain employs TRBV5-1 and TRBJ1-6, with TRBD1 matching 11 bases. V gave up 3 bases and J gave up 8 bases; unmatched junction bases: 7. This CDR3 contains 16 residues. In germline, CDR1 is SGHRS, CDR2 YFSETQ. Here the CDR3 DNA reads TGCGCCAGCAGCTCGGACAGGGGGCTTGTTTATTCACCCCTCCACTTT. It translates to CASSSDRGLVYSPLHF.

This chain connects TRBV13 to TRBJ2-2; D unclear. The CDR3 spans 16 residues. CDR1 is PRHDT and CDR2 is FYEKMQ in the germline V gene (reference sequence). V dropped 7 bases and J dropped 1 base, with 16 bases sitting between them. The CDR3: CASTPLSPENTGELFF. The CDR3 DNA reads TGTGCCAGCACCCCCCTATCTCCTGAGAACACCGGGGAGCTGTTTTTT.

This clonotype was seen many times. The rearrangement joins TRBV6-1 to TRBJ1-4; no clear D gene. V lost 7 bases and J 4 bases, leaving 7 bases between the germline ends. Germline-derived CDR1 and CDR2 are MNHNS and SASEGT. The CDR3 runs 12 residues. In DNA, the CDR3 is TGTGCCAGCAAGGCCAGTAATGAAAAACTGTTTTTT. Residues: CASKASNEKLFF.

This clonotype was seen many times. The genes are TRBV6-2 or TRBV6-3 and TRBJ2-4, with TRBD2 matching over 8 bases. The germline gives CDR1 MNHEY, CDR2 SVGEGT. CDR3 length: 19 residues. Unmatched junction bases numbered 16, after V lost 3 bases and J lost 3 bases. The CDR3 spells CASSYPVGGDILNKNIQYF. CDR3 DNA sequence: TGTGCCAGCAGTTATCCGGTCGGGGGGGACATCCTCAACAAAAACATTCAGTACTTC.